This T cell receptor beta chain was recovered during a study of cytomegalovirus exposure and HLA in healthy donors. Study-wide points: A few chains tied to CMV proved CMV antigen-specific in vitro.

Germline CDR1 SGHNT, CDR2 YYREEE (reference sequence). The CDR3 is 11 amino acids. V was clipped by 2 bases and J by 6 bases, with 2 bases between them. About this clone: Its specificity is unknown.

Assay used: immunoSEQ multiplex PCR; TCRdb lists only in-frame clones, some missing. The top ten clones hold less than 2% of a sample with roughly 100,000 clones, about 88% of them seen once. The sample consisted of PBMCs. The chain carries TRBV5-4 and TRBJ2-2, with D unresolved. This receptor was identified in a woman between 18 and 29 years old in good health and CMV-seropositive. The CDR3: CASSFSGELFF. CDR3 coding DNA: TGTGCCAGCAGCTTCTCCGGGGAGCTGTTTTTT.